This TCR beta chain came from a study of T-cell reconstitution after alpha-beta-depleted transplantation in children. Study outcomes and limitations: One year post-transplant, T-cell counts and diversity were largely derived from T cells produced anew.

This clonotype has at least ten counts. What it binds is not known. The CDR3 runs 15 residues. CDR1 is MNHEY, CDR2 SMNVEV, per germline (reference sequence). V dropped 4 bases and J dropped 2; count of bases not matched to a gene: 7. Researchers prepared the TCRbeta library using unique molecular identifiers, the study reports. One entry per CDR3 protein results from TCRdb running MiXCR on the PCR reads. The sample contains 250,000 to 300,000 distinct CDR3 sequences, over 9% of which appear only once. This sequence originates from a boy under two years old with acute myeloid leukemia, due to receive a stem cell transplant. This sample comprised PBMCs, obtained before TCRalphabeta/CD19-depleted stem cell transplant. This chain connects TRBV27 to TRBJ2-7; 8 nucleotides line up with TRBD2. The DNA for the CDR3 is TGTGCCAGCAGTTCCGCTAGCGGGTTACCCTACGAGCAGTACTTC. Translating it yields CASSSASGLPYEQYF.